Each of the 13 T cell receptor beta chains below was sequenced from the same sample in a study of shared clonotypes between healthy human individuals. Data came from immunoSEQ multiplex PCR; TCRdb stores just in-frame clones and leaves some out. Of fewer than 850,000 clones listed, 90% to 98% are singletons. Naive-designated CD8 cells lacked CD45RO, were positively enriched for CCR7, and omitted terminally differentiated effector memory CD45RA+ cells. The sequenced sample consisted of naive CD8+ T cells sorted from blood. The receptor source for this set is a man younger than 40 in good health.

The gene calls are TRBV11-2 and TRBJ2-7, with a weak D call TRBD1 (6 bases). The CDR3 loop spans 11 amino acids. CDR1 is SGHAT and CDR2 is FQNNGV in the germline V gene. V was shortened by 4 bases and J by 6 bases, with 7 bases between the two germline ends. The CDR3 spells CASSSGAEQYF. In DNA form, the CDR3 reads TGTGCCAGCAGCTCAGGGGCCGAGCAGTACTTC. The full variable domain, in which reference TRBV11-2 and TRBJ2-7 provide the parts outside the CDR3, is EAGVAQSPRYKIIEKRQSVAFWCNPISGHATLYWYQQILGQGPKLLIQFQNNGVVDDSQLPKDRFSAERLKGVDSTLKIQPAKLEDSAVYLCASSSGAEQYFGPGTRLTVT.

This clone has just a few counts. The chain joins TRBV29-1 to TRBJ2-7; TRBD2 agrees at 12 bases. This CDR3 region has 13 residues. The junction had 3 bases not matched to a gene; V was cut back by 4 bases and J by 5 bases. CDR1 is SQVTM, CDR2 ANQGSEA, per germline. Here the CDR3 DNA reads TGCAGCGTTGTGACTAGCGGGAGCGACGAGCAGTACTTC. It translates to CSVVTSGSDEQYF.

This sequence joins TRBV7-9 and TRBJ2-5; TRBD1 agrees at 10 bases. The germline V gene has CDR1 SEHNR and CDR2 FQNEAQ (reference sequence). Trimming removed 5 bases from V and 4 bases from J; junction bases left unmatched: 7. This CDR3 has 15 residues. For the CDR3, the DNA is TGTGCCAGCAGCGGACCCCGGACAGGGGGAGAGACCCAGTACTTC. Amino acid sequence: CASSGPRTGGETQYF.

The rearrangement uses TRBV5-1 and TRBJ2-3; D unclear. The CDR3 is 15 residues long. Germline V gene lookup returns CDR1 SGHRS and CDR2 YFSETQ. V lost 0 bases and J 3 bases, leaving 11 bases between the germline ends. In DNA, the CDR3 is TGCGCCAGCAGCTTGGTAGGTGGAGTTACAGATACGCAGTATTTT. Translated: CASSLVGGVTDTQYF.

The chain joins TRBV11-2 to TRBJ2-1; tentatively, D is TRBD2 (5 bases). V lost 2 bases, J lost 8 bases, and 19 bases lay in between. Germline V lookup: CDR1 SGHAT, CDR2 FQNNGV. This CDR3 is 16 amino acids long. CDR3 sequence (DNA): TGTGCCAGCAGCTTACAGATTAGTAGGGAGTTATATGAGCAGTTCTTC. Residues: CASSLQISRELYEQFF.

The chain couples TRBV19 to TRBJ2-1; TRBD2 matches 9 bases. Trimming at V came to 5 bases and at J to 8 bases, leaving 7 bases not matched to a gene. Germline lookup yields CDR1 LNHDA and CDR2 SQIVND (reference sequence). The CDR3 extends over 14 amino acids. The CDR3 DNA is TGTGCCAGTAGTCCTAGCGGGAAGATCTATGAGCAGTTCTTC. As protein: CASSPSGKIYEQFF.

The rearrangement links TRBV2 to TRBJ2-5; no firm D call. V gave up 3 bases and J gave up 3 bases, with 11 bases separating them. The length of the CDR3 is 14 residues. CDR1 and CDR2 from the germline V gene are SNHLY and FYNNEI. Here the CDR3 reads CASSDVQLKETQYF. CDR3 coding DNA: TGTGCCAGCAGTGACGTCCAGCTTAAAGAGACCCAGTACTTC.

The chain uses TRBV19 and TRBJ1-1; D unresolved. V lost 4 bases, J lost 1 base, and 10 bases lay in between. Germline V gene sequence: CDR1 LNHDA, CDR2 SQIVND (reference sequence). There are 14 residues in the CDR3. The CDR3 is CASSKIGGNTEAFF. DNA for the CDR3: TGTGCCAGTAGTAAGATTGGAGGGAACACTGAAGCTTTCTTT.

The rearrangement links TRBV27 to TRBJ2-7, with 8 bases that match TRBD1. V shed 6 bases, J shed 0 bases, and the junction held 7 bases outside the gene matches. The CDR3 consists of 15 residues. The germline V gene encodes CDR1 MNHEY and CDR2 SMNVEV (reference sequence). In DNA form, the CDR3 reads TGTGCCAGCAGCCTCGGGACAGGCGGCTCCTACGAGCAGTACTTC. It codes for CASSLGTGGSYEQYF.

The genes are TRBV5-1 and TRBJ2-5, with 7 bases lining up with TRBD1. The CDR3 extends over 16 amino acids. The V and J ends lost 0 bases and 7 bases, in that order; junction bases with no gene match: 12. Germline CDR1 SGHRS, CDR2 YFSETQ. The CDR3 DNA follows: TGCGCCAGCAGCTTGGAAGAAGACAGGGCAGGGCGGACCCAGTACTTC. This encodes CASSLEEDRAGRTQYF.

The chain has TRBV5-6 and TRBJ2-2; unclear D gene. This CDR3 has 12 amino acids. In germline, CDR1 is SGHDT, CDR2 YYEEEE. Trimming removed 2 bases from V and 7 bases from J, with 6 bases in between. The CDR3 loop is CASSFGVGELFF. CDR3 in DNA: TGTGCCAGCAGCTTTGGGGTCGGGGAGCTGTTTTTT.

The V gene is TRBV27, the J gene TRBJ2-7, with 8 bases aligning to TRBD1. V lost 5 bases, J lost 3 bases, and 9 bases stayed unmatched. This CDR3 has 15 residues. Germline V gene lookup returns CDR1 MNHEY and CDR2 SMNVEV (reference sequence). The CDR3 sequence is CASSPTGGLNYEQYF. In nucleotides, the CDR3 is TGTGCCAGCAGTCCAACAGGGGGTTTAAACTACGAGCAGTACTTC.

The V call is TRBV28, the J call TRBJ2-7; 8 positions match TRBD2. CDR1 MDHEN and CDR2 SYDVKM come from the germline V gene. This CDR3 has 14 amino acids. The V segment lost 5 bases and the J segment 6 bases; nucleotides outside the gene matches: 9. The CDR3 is CASSPVGLAVEQYF. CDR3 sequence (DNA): TGTGCCAGCAGTCCCGTCGGACTAGCTGTCGAGCAGTACTTC.